The present T cell receptor (beta chain) was sequenced within a study of neurological immune-mediated disorders. General observations from the study: Among expanded clones, no CDR3 amino acid sequences were shared across subjects, a pattern suggesting private repertoires in all groups. The highest TCR clonal expansion occurred in HTLV-1-associated myelopathy; multiple sclerosis fell below healthy controls.

This CDR3 region has 17 residues. With 6 bases clipped from V and 2 bases from J, the junction kept 13 bases outside the gene matches. The sample holds many counts of this clonotype. Its antigen is unknown. The making of cDNA relied on 5'RACE with 10-nucleotide random UMIs. TCRdb ran MiXCR on the 5' RACE reads and lists one entry per CDR3 protein. This table holds under 70,000 distinct CDR3 sequences, 20% to 30% found once. This sample's time point: technical triplicate 2. Sequencing input: PBMCs. This receptor was obtained from a man aged 55 to 70 with HTLV-1-associated myelopathy (HAM/TSP). The V call is TRBV12-3 or TRBV12-4, the J call TRBJ2-1; 7 nucleotides match TRBD1. This chain's CDR3 is CASRLPIGTDPYNEQFF. CDR3 DNA: TGTGCCAGCAGGCTCCCTATCGGGACAGACCCCTACAATGAGCAGTTCTTC.